This T cell receptor beta chain was identified in a study of blood T cell repertoires in COVID-19. V was clipped by 0 bases and J by 8 bases, with 12 bases between them. This CDR3 is 14 amino acids long. Germline CDR1 is SGHRS and CDR2 is YFSETQ. The protocol was immunoSEQ multiplex PCR, while the TCRdb copy is restricted to in-frame clones and leaves out a portion. Among about 64,000 clones listed, 88% were seen once. The study recruited people aged about 18 to 89 years across roughly 25 US areas. The chain combines TRBV5-1 with TRBJ2-1, with no clear D. This clonotype was obtained from a woman between 40 and 50 years old who had recovered from COVID-19. Input material: PBMCs or T cells enriched from blood (not recorded which). The CDR3 reads CASSLELDYYEQFF. CDR3 in DNA: TGCGCCAGCAGCTTGGAGTTAGATTACTATGAGCAGTTCTTC.